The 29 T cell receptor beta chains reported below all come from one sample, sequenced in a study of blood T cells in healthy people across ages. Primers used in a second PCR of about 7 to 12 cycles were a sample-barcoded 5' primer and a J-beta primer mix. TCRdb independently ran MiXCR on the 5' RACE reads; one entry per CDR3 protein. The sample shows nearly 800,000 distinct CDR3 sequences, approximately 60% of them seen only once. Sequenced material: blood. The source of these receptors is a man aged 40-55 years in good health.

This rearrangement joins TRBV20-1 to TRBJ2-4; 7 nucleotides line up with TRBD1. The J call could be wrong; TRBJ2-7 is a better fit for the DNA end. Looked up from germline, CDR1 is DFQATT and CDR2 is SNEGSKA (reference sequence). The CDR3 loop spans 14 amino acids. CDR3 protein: CSAIRQGFSYEQYF. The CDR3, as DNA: TGCAGTGCTATCCGACAGGGCTTCTCCTACGAGCAGTACTTC.

The CDR3 DNA reads TGTGCCAGCAGCCAAGCGACCAATTCACCCCTCCACTTT. Translation gives CASSQATNSPLHF. The genes are TRBV9 and TRBJ1-6; D gene unclear. CDR1 and CDR2 (germline): SGDLS, YYNGEE. V dropped 4 bases and J dropped 7 bases, with 9 bases sitting between them. The CDR3 extends over 13 amino acids.

The CDR3 loop is CATSREGTGGSGNTIYF. As DNA, the CDR3 is TGTGCCACCAGCAGAGAGGGCACAGGAGGCTCTGGAAACACCATATATTTT. This sequence joins TRBV15 and TRBJ1-3; D might be TRBD1 (5 bases). Germline values: CDR1 LNHNV, CDR2 YYDKDF (reference sequence). The CDR3 has 17 residues. Trimming pared 0 bases from V and 0 bases from J, leaving 12 bases between. The whole variable domain, remainder taken from reference TRBV15 and TRBJ1-3, is DAMVIQNPRYQVTQFGKPVTLSCSQTLNHNVMYWYQQKSSQAPKLLFHYYDKDFNNEADTPDNFQSRRPNTSFCFLDIRSPGLGDTAMYLCATSREGTGGSGNTIYFGEGSWLTVV.

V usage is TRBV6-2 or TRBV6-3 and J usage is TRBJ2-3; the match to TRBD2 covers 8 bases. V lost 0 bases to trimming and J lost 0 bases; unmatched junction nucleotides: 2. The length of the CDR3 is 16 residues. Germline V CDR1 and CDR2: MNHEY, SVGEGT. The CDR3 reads CASSYSGGRSTDTQYF. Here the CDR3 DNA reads TGTGCCAGCAGTTACTCCGGCGGGAGGAGCACAGATACGCAGTATTTT.

The CDR3 spells CASALAGGYEQYF. For the CDR3, the DNA is TGTGCCAGCGCCCTCGCGGGAGGTTACGAGCAGTACTTC. This chain connects TRBV12-3 or TRBV12-4 to TRBJ2-7; TRBD2 aligns across 8 bases. The CDR3 covers 13 residues. The V gene end was trimmed by 8 bases and the J gene end by 4 bases; junction bases not matched to a gene: 7.

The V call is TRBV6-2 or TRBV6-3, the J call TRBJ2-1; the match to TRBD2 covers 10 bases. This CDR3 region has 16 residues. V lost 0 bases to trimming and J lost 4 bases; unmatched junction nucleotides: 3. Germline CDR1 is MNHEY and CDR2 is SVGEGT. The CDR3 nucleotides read TGTGCCAGCAGTTACTCGATTAGCGGGAGGTACAATGAGCAGTTCTTC. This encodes CASSYSISGRYNEQFF.

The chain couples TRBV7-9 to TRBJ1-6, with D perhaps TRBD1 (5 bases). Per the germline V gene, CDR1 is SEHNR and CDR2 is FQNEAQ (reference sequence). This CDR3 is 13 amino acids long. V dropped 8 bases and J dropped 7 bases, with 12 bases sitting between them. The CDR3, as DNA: TGTGCCAGCTTGACAGAGGGGAATTCACCCCTCCACTTT. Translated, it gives CASLTEGNSPLHF.

This CDR3 is CASSPAGTSGRETQYF. The CDR3 DNA sequence: TGTGCCAGCAGTCCCGCCGGGACTAGCGGGCGAGAGACCCAGTACTTC. The chain recombines TRBV28 with TRBJ2-5; 12 bases align to TRBD2. CDR3 length equals 16 residues. V was clipped by 5 bases and J by 4 bases; unmatched bases: 8. Germline values: CDR1 MDHEN, CDR2 SYDVKM. The variable domain in full, completed from reference TRBV28 and TRBJ2-5, reads DVKVTQSSRYLVKRTGEKVFLECVQDMDHENMFWYRQDPGLGLRLIYFSYDVKMKEKGDIPEGYSVSREKKERFSLILESASTNQTSMYLCASSPAGTSGRETQYFGPGTRLLVL.

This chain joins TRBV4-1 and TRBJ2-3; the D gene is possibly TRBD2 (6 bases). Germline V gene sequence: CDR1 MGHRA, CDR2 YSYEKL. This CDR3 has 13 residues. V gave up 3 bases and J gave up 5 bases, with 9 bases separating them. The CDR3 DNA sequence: TGCGCCAGCAGCCAGGGACTTGAAGATACGCAGTATTTT. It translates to CASSQGLEDTQYF.

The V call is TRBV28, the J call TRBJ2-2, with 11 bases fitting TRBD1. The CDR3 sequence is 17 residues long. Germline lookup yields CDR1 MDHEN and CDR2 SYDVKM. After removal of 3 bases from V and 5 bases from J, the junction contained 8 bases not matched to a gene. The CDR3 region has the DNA TGTGCCAGCAGTTTCCACGCGGGACAGGGGGGGACCGGGGAGCTGTTTTTT. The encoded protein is CASSFHAGQGGTGELFF. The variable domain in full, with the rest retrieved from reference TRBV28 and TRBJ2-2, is DVKVTQSSRYLVKRTGEKVFLECVQDMDHENMFWYRQDPGLGLRLIYFSYDVKMKEKGDIPEGYSVSREKKERFSLILESASTNQTSMYLCASSFHAGQGGTGELFFGEGSRLTVL.

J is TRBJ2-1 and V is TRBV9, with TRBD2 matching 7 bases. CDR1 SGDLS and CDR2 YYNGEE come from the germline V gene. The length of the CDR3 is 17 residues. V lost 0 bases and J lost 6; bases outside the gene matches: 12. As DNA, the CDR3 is TGTGCCAGCAGCGTAGTGGGAACGGGGGGAGCGGGCAATGAGCAGTTCTTC. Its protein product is CASSVVGTGGAGNEQFF.

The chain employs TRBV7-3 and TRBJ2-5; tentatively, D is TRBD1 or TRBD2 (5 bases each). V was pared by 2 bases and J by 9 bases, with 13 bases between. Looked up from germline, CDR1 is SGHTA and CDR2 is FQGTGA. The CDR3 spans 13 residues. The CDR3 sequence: CASSLEPLGAQYF. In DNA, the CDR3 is TGTGCCAGCAGCTTAGAACCCTTGGGGGCCCAGTACTTC.

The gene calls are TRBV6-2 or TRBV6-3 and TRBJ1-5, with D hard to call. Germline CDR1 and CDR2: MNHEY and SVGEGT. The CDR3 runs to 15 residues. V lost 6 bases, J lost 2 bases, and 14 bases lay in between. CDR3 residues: CASRYRSDGNQPQHF. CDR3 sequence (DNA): TGTGCCAGCAGATACAGAAGCGACGGCAATCAGCCCCAGCATTTT.

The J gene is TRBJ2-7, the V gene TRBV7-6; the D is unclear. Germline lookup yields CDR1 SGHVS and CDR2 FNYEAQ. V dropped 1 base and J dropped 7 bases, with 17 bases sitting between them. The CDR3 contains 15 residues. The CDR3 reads CASSLVGTLNPEQYF. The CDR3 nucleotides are TGTGCCAGCAGCTTAGTAGGAACCCTTAACCCTGAGCAGTACTTC.

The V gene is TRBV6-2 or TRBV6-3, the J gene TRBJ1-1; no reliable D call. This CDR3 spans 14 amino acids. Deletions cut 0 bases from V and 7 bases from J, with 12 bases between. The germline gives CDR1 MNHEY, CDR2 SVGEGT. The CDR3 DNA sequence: TGTGCCAGCAGTTACTCGGGTTCCCAAAATGAAGCTTTCTTT. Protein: CASSYSGSQNEAFF.

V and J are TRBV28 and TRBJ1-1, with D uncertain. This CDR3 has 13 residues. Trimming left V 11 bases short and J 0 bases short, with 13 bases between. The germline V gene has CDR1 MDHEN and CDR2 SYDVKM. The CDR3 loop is CACLGHMNTEAFF. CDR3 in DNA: TGTGCCTGTCTCGGGCACATGAACACTGAAGCTTTCTTT.

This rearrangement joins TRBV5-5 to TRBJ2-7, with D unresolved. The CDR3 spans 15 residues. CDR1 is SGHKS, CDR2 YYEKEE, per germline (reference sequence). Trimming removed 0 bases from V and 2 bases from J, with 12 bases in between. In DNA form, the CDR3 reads TGTGCCAGCAGCTTGGCCCCCCGACGGACCTACGAGCAGTACTTC. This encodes CASSLAPRRTYEQYF.

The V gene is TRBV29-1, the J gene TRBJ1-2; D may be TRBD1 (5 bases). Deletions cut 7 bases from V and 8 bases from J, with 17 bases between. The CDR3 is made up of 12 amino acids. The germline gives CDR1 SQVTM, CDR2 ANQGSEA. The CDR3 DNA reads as TGCAGCGCCGAGTTAGGGGCTGGGGGCTACACCTTC. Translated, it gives CSAELGAGGYTF.

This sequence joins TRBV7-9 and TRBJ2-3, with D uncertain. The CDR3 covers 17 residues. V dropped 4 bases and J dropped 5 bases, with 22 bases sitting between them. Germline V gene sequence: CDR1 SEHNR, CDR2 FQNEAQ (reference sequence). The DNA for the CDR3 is TGTGCCAGCAGCTCCAGTACCAGCCCTCTAGGTATAGATACGCAGTATTTT. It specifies CASSSSTSPLGIDTQYF.

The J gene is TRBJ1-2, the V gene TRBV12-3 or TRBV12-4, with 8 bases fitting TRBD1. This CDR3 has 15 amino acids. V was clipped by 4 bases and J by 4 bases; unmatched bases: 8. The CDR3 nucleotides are TGTGCCAGCAGTTCGACAGGGGCTGGAGTCTATGGCTACACCTTC. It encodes CASSSTGAGVYGYTF.

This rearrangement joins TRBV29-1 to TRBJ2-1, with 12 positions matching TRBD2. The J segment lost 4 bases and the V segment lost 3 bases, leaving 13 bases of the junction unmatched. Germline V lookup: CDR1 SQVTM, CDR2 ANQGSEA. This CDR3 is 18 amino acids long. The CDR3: CSVDRTLPTSGGYNEQFF. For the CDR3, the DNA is TGCAGCGTTGATAGGACCCTTCCTACTAGCGGGGGGTACAATGAGCAGTTCTTC.

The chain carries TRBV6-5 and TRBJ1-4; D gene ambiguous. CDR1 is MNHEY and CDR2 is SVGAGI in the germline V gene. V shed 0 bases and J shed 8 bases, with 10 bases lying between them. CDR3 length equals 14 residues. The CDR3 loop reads CASSYSKFREKLFF. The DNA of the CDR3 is TGTGCCAGCAGTTACTCGAAGTTCCGAGAAAAACTGTTTTTT.

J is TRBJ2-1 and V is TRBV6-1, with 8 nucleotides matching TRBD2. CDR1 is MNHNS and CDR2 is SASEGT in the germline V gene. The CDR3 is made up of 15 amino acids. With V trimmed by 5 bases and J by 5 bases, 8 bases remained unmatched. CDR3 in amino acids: CASSPGTRLDNEQFF. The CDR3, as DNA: TGTGCCAGCAGTCCCGGGACTAGGTTGGACAATGAGCAGTTCTTC.

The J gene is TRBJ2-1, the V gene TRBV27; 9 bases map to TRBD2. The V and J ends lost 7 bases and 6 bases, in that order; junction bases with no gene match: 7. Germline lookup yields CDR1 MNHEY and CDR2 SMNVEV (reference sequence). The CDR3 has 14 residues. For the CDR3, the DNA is TGTGCCAGCATTTTCAGCGGGGGGTGCAATGAGCAGTTCTTC. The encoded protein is CASIFSGGCNEQFF.

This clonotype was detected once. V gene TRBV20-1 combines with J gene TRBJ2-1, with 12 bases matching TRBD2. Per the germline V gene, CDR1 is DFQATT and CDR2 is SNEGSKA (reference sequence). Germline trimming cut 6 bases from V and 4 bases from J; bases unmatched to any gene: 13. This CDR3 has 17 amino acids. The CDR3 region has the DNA TGCAGTGCCTCGGCTGGGCTAGCGGGAGGGAGTTACAATGAGCAGTTCTTC. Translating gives CSASAGLAGGSYNEQFF.

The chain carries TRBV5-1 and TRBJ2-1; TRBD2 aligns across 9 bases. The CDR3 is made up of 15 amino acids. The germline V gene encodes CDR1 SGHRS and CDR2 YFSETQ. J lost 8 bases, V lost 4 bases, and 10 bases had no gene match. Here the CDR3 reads CASSHGLASWDEQFF. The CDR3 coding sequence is TGCGCCAGCAGCCATGGACTAGCGAGCTGGGATGAGCAGTTCTTC.

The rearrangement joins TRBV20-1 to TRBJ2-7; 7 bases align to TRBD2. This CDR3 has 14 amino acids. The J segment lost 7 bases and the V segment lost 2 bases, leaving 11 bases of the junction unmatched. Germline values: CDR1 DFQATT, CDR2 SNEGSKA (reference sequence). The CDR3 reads CSARFGGGPGEQYF. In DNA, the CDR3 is TGCAGTGCTAGATTCGGGGGAGGGCCGGGGGAGCAGTACTTC.

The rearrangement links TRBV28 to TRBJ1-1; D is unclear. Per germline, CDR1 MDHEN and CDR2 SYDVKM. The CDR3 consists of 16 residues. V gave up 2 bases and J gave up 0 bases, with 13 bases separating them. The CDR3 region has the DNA TGTGCCAGCAGTTTACCGCCCGGCACCATGAACACTGAAGCTTTCTTT. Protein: CASSLPPGTMNTEAFF.

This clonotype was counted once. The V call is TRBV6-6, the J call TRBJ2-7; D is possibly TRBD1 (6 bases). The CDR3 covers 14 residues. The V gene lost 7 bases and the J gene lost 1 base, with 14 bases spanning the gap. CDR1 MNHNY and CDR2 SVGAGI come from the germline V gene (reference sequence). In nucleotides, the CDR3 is TGTGCCAGCACCCGGGACACTCCATCCTACGAGCAGTACTTC. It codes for CASTRDTPSYEQYF.